Listed below are T cell receptor beta chains from one sample, sequenced in a study of cytomegalovirus exposure and HLA in healthy donors. Repertoires were generated with immunoSEQ multiplex PCR, while TCRdb's copy carries only in-frame clones and drops some. The sample consists of just over 60,000 clones, around 87% of them appearing once. Sequencing was carried out using PBMCs. The source of these receptors is a man aged 18-30 years in good health and CMV-seronegative. Both conserved end residues are part of each CDR3. A D gene is named only where the DNA matches it firmly. Rows may omit the clone size; those that give it use once, few, many or a size class.

J gene	clone size	V gene	D gene	CDR3 DNA	CDR3 protein
TRBJ2-5	-	TRBV4-2	TRBD2	TGTGCCAGCAGCCAAGATCGGGGGGGCCAAGAGACCCAGTACTTC	CASSQDRGGQETQYF
TRBJ1-2	few	TRBV2	-	TGTGCCAGCAGTTATGGGCAGCCTATTGGCTACACCTTC	CASSYGQPIGYTF
TRBJ2-1	-	TRBV29-1	-	TGCAGCGGTACCGGGACACAAGGAAAGGTCCTCAATGAGCAGTTCTTC	CSGTGTQGKVLNEQFF
TRBJ2-5	-	TRBV9	-	TGTGCCAGCAGCGTAGGCGGAAGGGGTCAAGAGACCCAGTACTTC	CASSVGGRGQETQYF
TRBJ1-3	-	TRBV7-9	TRBD1	TGTGCCACTTGGGACAGCTCTGGAAACACCATATATTTT	CATWDSSGNTIYF
TRBJ2-5	once	TRBV4-2	-	TGTGCCAGCAGCCAACCTAGGGTGGCGGGCGCGGCAAACCAAGAGACCCAGTACTTC	CASSQPRVAGAANQETQYF
TRBJ2-5	-	TRBV28	TRBD1	TGTGCCAGCATAGGTAGCAGGGGGAATCAGGGCGAGACCCAGTACTTC	CASIGSRGNQGETQYF
TRBJ1-4	few	TRBV6-1	TRBD1	TGTGCCAGCAGTGAACCAGGGGGCAAACTGTTTTTT	CASSEPGGKLFF
TRBJ1-3	-	TRBV6-6	TRBD1	TGTGCCTGCGGGACAGGCAGCTCTGGAAACACCATATATTTT	CACGTGSSGNTIYF
TRBJ1-6	-	TRBV6-5	TRBD1	TGTGCCAGCAGCCGACAGGGCCCAAATTCACCCCTCCACTTT	CASSRQGPNSPLHF
TRBJ2-3	-	TRBV4-2	TRBD2	TGTGCCAGCAGCCAGTTAGCGGGGTATAGCACAGATACGCAGTATTTT	CASSQLAGYSTDTQYF
TRBJ2-7	-	TRBV11-3	-	TGTGCCAGCCTTGGAGGGACAGAGAACCACTACGAGCAGTACTTC	CASLGGTENHYEQYF
TRBJ1-2	-	TRBV10-3	-	TGTGCCATCAGTGAGTCTACACGGCGGGATGGCTACACCTTC	CAISESTRRDGYTF
TRBJ2-1	-	TRBV9	TRBD2	TGTGCCAGCAGCCGTAGCGGGGCGTACAATGAGCAGTTCTTC	CASSRSGAYNEQFF
TRBJ2-5	-	TRBV18	TRBD1	TGTGCCAGCTCACCGACAGGGTACGAGACCCAGTACTTC	CASSPTGYETQYF
TRBJ2-3	-	TRBV9	-	TGTGCCAGCAGCGGTCGGGACTCCGACACAGATACGCAGTATTTT	CASSGRDSDTDTQYF
TRBJ2-1	-	TRBV11-2	TRBD1	TGTGCCAGTTCGACCCCAGGGGGCGCCTACAATGAGCAGTTCTTC	CASSTPGGAYNEQFF
TRBJ2-7	-	TRBV5-1	-	TGCGCCAGCAGCGTCGGACAAACCTACGAGCAGTACTTC	CASSVGQTYEQYF
TRBJ2-7	-	TRBV27	-	TGTGCCAGCAGTTCCTTGGACATCCGCTACGAGCAGTACTTC	CASSSLDIRYEQYF
TRBJ2-7	-	TRBV29-1	TRBD1	TGCAGCGCGACAGGGGACCGCTACGAGCAGTACTTC	CSATGDRYEQYF
TRBJ1-2	-	TRBV27	-	TGTGCCAGCAGTCCTATAGGGGATACAGGCTACACCTTC	CASSPIGDTGYTF
TRBJ1-1	few	TRBV7-9	-	TGTGCCAGCAGCTTAGCGGCGGGGGGCACTGAAGCTTTCTTT	CASSLAAGGTEAFF
TRBJ2-2	once	TRBV7-8	-	TGTGCCAGCAGCTTAGGGTGGTTGGGGCCCACCGGGGAGCTGTTTTTT	CASSLGWLGPTGELFF
TRBJ2-3	-	TRBV7-8	-	TGTGCCAGCAGTCCCTTGGGGGGGCCTACAGATACGCAGTATTTT	CASSPLGGPTDTQYF
TRBJ1-4	once	TRBV5-6	-	TGTGCCAGCAGCTTGAGGGGGTTTGGCGAAAAACTGTTTTTT	CASSLRGFGEKLFF
TRBJ1-4	-	TRBV4-1	-	TGCGCCAGCAGCCAAGCGGCCGGACAGAGAGAAAAACTGTTTTTT	CASSQAAGQREKLFF
TRBJ1-3	once	TRBV28	TRBD1	TGTGCCAGCAGCGGGACAGGGGCGGATGGGGCCATATATTTT	CASSGTGADGAIYF
TRBJ2-7	-	TRBV28	TRBD2	TGTGCCAGCACCCCGGGGGGGCCCTACGAGCAGTACTTC	CASTPGGPYEQYF
TRBJ1-1	-	TRBV6-5	-	TGTGCCAGCAGTTATACACAGGGTAAAGCTGAAGCTTTCTTT	CASSYTQGKAEAFF
TRBJ2-7	-	TRBV7-8	TRBD1	TGTGCCAGCAGCTTATTCAGGGGGCTGAACGCCTACGAGCAGTACTTC	CASSLFRGLNAYEQYF
TRBJ2-7	-	TRBV5-1	TRBD1	TGCGCCAGCAGCCCTGACAGGGGCTACTACGAGCAGTACTTC	CASSPDRGYYEQYF
TRBJ2-2	-	TRBV2	TRBD2	TGTGCCAGCAGCAGACTAGCGGATTCCGGGGAGCTGTTTTTT	CASSRLADSGELFF
TRBJ1-5	-	TRBV7-9	-	TGTGCCAGCAGCTCCGTTCCCGGTCAGCCCCAGCATTTT	CASSSVPGQPQHF
TRBJ2-7	-	TRBV25-1	-	TGTGCCAGCAGTGCAGGAATCTACGAGCAGTACTTC	CASSAGIYEQYF
TRBJ2-7	-	TRBV2	TRBD1	TGTGCCAGCAGTGGGGCCCCCGGGACAGGGGGCAGGGAGCAGTACTTC	CASSGAPGTGGREQYF
TRBJ2-3	-	TRBV25-1	-	TGTGCCAGCAGTGACCGGGGGGCCATCACAGATACGCAGTATTTT	CASSDRGAITDTQYF
TRBJ2-5	-	TRBV5-1	TRBD1	TGCGCCAGCAGCGGACAGGGGGAGGGGACCCAGTACTTC	CASSGQGEGTQYF
TRBJ1-2	-	TRBV11-2	TRBD1	TGTGCCAGCAGCTTCGGGACAGGGGACGGCTACACCTTC	CASSFGTGDGYTF
TRBJ1-1	-	TRBV5-4	-	TGTGCCAGCAGCAGAGGAGGGGCGGTGAACACTGAAGCTTTCTTT	CASSRGGAVNTEAFF
TRBJ1-1	few	TRBV7-6	TRBD1	TGTGCCAGCAGCTCGGACAGGGTGAACACTGAAGCTTTCTTT	CASSSDRVNTEAFF
TRBJ1-4	once	TRBV4-2	-	TGTGCCAGCAGCCAAGGATTGGAGGGTAGTACTAATGAAAAACTGTTTTTT	CASSQGLEGSTNEKLFF
TRBJ1-2	few	TRBV2	-	TGTGCCAGCAGTGAAGAGGTCGACAACACCTTC	CASSEEVDNTF
TRBJ1-6	few	TRBV5-4	TRBD1	TGTGCCAGCAGTCAGGACAGGGCTGGTTCACCCCTCCACTTT	CASSQDRAGSPLHF
TRBJ2-7	-	TRBV28	TRBD1	TGTGCCAGCAGTTCGGGACAGGGGGATATGGTAATCCCCTTC	CASSSGQGDMVIPF
TRBJ1-6	-	TRBV5-1	-	TGCGCCAGCAGCTCGGGTATAGTTTTTTCACCCCTCCACTTT	CASSSGIVFSPLHF
TRBJ2-1	-	TRBV6-1	-	TGTGCCAGCAGCGTCGGAACAGGTGCCTACAATGAGCAGTTCTTC	CASSVGTGAYNEQFF
TRBJ1-5	-	TRBV7-2	TRBD1	TGTGCCAGCAGCCCCAGACAGGGAATGGGCAATCAGCCCCAGCATTTT	CASSPRQGMGNQPQHF
TRBJ1-1	-	TRBV5-5	-	TGTGCCAGCAGCTTGTGGGGGCAGGGGACTGAAGCTTTCTTT	CASSLWGQGTEAFF
TRBJ2-3	-	TRBV9	-	TGTGCCAGCAGCGTAGGCCTAAGCACAGATACGCAGTATTTT	CASSVGLSTDTQYF
TRBJ2-7	once	TRBV28	-	TGTGCCAGCAGTTTAGGGGGCGGTGCCCCCTACGAGCAGTACTTC	CASSLGGGAPYEQYF
TRBJ1-1	-	TRBV9	-	TGTGCCAGCAGCGTAGAACAGTCCATGAACACTGAAGCTTTCTTT	CASSVEQSMNTEAFF
TRBJ1-4	-	TRBV15	-	TGTGCCACCAGCAGTAGAGTCCCCGGTGAAAAACTGTTTTTT	CATSSRVPGEKLFF
TRBJ2-5	-	TRBV4-1	-	TGCGCCAGCAGCCAATATGTCAGAGGGGAGACCCAGTACTTC	CASSQYVRGETQYF
TRBJ1-3	few	TRBV28	TRBD1	TGTGCCAGCAGTCAGGGGGGTAACACCATATATTTT	CASSQGGNTIYF
TRBJ2-7	once	TRBV5-6	TRBD2	TGTGCCAGCAGCTCCCGCGGGAGCTCCTACGAGCAGTACTTC	CASSSRGSSYEQYF
TRBJ1-6	-	TRBV7-2	-	TGTGCCAGCAGCTTAGTTTCAGCGTCAAATTCACCCCTCCACTTT	CASSLVSASNSPLHF
TRBJ1-6	-	TRBV10-3	-	TGTGCCATCAGTGAGTCGGGCCAGGAATCACCCCTCCACTTT	CAISESGQESPLHF
TRBJ1-5	-	TRBV10-3	-	TGTGCCTTTGTTTTCCCCGGGACACCCGACAATCAGCCCCAGCATTTT	CAFVFPGTPDNQPQHF
TRBJ1-5	-	TRBV9	-	TGTGCCAGCAGCGGCAGAGACGGGGACAATCAGCCCCAGCATTTT	CASSGRDGDNQPQHF
TRBJ1-2	-	TRBV27	TRBD1	TGTGCCAGCAGATATAGTATACAGGGGTTATGGAGCTACACCTTC	CASRYSIQGLWSYTF